The T cell receptor beta chain under discussion was sequenced for a study of blood T cell repertoires in COVID-19. Trimming stripped 4 bases from V and 2 bases from J, with 13 bases between. Germline CDR1 is SGHRS and CDR2 is YFSETQ. The CDR3 runs 14 residues. TCRdb keeps only in-frame clones here, not all; method: immunoSEQ multiplex PCR. This table holds a few hundred thousand clones, approximately 90% found once. Recovered participants had two consecutive negative NP/OP PCR tests, healthcare professional clearance, or symptom resolution. This chain links TRBV5-1 with TRBJ2-7, with a tentative D call TRBD1 (6 bases). The receptor was derived from a woman between 50 and 59 years old who had recovered from COVID-19. Sequenced input: PBMCs or T cells enriched from blood (not recorded which). The chain's CDR3 is CASSIRRGPYEQYF. In nucleotides, the CDR3 is TGCGCCAGCAGCATTCGCAGGGGCCCCTACGAGCAGTACTTC.